The clone carrying this T cell receptor beta chain was seen a few times. This sample was included in a study of response to subunit inactivated influenza vaccine. V gave up 3 bases and J gave up 7 bases, with 13 bases separating them. The CDR3 is 14 amino acids. Germline lookup yields CDR1 LGHNA and CDR2 YSLEER. MiXCR, applied by TCRdb to the RT-PCR reads, yields one record per CDR3 protein. The table records under 200,000 distinct CDR3 sequences, less than 15% of them present only once. These data are also associated with another study on T cells expressing NK-cell markers. That source reports: With UMIs, 5'RACE template switching was used to make TCR beta cDNA. An anti-gamma-delta TCR antibody restricted sorting to alpha-beta TCR T cells in several experiments. 1.0-7.0% of CD8+ T cells in over five donors belonged to dominant NKG2C+ clonotypes.

The input for sequencing was CD8+ T cells sorted from PBMCs, taken about 12 days after vaccination. This sequence joins TRBV4-3 and TRBJ2-1, with D perhaps matching TRBD2 (6 bases). This TCR was sampled from a man aged 45 to 65 who received an inactivated influenza vaccine. The CDR3 nucleotides read TGCGCCAGCAGCCAGACGGCTGGGGGGAATGAGCAGTTCTTC. It is translated as CASSQTAGGNEQFF.